Described below is a single TCR beta chain sequence and its context. Method: immunoSEQ multiplex PCR; TCRdb's copy keeps in-frame clones and lacks some. The sample lists 200,000 to 300,000 clones, around 83% occurring once. The data stem from a study of blood T cell repertoires in COVID-19. The sequenced material came from peripheral blood. The sequence was obtained from a woman aged 60-75 years with active or convalescent COVID-19.

The CDR3 region has the DNA TGTGCCAGCAGGACCACAGGGGGGACTGAAGCTTTCTTT. This sequence encodes CASRTTGGTEAFF. The chain has TRBV12-3 or TRBV12-4 and TRBJ1-1, with 8 positions matching TRBD1. This CDR3 region has 13 residues. Trimming at V came to 6 bases and at J to 5 bases, leaving 5 bases not matched to a gene.